This T cell receptor (beta chain) was recorded in a study of T cell clusters in autoimmune cytopenias. Study-wide results and limits: TRB repertoire shifts in secondary cytopenia and chronic lymphocytic leukemia mostly reflected lymphoma, not autoimmunity.

This CDR3 comprises 14 residues. CDR1 DFQATT and CDR2 SNEGSKA come from the germline V gene (reference sequence). TRB was amplified from 250 ng of peripheral blood genomic DNA per sample. TRB was amplified by touch-down multiplex PCR, primer pools A and B combined. TCRdb processed the multiplex PCR reads again and assigns one entry to each CDR3 protein, with no DNA. Across a few thousand distinct CDR3 sequences, the top ten clones capture 11% of the sample. As for this clonotype: Its antigen remains unidentified.

The data were also submitted as part of a second study, on T cell repertoires in aging, cancer and after chemotherapy. That source adds: Healthy donor repertoires were recorded over several months to years and showed clear clonal overlap.

The specimen sequenced was peripheral blood. The V and J genes are TRBV20-1 and TRBJ1-3; the D gene TCRdb calls, TRBD1, cannot be checked with no DNA. This TCR derives from a human donor in good health. The CDR3 protein is CSARPGVLGNTIYF.